The present T cell receptor (beta chain) was sequenced within a study of shared clonotypes between healthy human individuals. In the study overall: Three CD4 naive, three CD4 memory, two CD8 naive and one CD8 memory plate were used per donor.

Sequencing was performed with immunoSEQ multiplex PCR; in TCRdb, only in-frame clones are kept and a portion is missing. The sample has fewer than 700,000 clones; 85% to 95% are singletons. The study's findings and limits: Non-shared clonotypes had lower generation probabilities than those shared by all four donors. Investigators collected only blood, and repertoires in tissues likely differ. Naive subsets generally had larger estimated richness than memory subsets.

Naive CD8 isolation took CD45RO-negative cells positively selected for CCR7 and excluded terminally differentiated effector memory CD45RA+ cells. Of note for this clone: Antigen specificity is unknown.

The CDR3 contains 15 residues. Germline values: CDR1 MNHEY, CDR2 SVGAGI. Trimming removed 6 bases at V and 4 bases at J, with 18 bases between. This chain uses TRBV6-5 with TRBJ2-5; the D gene could be TRBD1 or TRBD2 (5 bases each). Sequenced sample: naive CD8+ T cells sorted from blood. This sequence originates from a woman aged 25 to 39 in good health. The CDR3 is CASSYGHTAGETQYF. The CDR3 DNA follows: TGTGCCAGCAGCTACGGACACACGGCGGGAGAGACCCAGTACTTC.